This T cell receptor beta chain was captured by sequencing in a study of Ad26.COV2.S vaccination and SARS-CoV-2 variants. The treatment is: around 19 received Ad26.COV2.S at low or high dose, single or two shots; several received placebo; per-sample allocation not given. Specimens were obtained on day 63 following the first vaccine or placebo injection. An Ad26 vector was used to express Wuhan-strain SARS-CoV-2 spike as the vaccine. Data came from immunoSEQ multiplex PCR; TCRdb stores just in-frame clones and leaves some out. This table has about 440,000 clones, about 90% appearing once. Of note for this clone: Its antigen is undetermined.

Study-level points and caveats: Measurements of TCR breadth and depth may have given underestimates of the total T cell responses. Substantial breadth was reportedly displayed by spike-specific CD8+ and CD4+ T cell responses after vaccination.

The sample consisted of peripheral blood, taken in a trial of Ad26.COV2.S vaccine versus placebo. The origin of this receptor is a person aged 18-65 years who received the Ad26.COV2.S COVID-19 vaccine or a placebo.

The CDR3 loop is CASSLAIYNEQFF. In nucleotides, the CDR3 is TGTGCCAGCAGCCTAGCGATATACAATGAGCAGTTCTTC. This chain uses TRBV2 with TRBJ2-1, with a weak D call TRBD2 (6 bases). Germline values: CDR1 SNHLY, CDR2 FYNNEI. This CDR3 region has 13 residues. V lost 6 bases, J lost 4 bases, and 10 bases lay in between.